This T cell receptor beta chain was sequenced for a study of cytomegalovirus exposure and HLA in healthy donors. Whole-study findings and limits: The presence/absence work took it that sequencing depth was about the same across donors. The study recorded over 150 TCR beta chains that were cytomegalovirus-associated. Published work reported that the classifier diagnosed cytomegalovirus status with high specificity and sensitivity.

Primers: 60 Vbeta forward and 13 Jbeta reverse. Measured with immunoSEQ multiplex PCR; TCRdb has only the in-frame clones, and not every one. The table lists approximately 220,000 clones, nearly 80% of them singletons. With respect to this clone: Its antigen remains unidentified.

Sequencing used PBMCs. The TCR comes from a man aged 18 to 29 in good health and CMV-seronegative.

The CDR3: CASTPLGDRNYEQYF. CDR3 bases: TGTGCCAGCACTCCTTTAGGGGACAGAAATTACGAGCAGTACTTC. This sequence joins TRBV6-6 and TRBJ2-7; TRBD1 agrees at 7 bases. V lost 7 bases and J lost 4; bases outside the gene matches: 13. CDR1 is MNHNY and CDR2 is SVGAGI in the germline V gene (reference sequence). This CDR3 is 15 amino acids long.